This T cell receptor (beta chain) was captured in a study of blood T cell repertoires in COVID-19. This CDR3 has 16 amino acids. Trimming took 3 bases from V and 3 from J; bases not matched to a gene: 8. Germline V gives CDR1 SGDLS, CDR2 YYNGEE. Here immunoSEQ multiplex PCR was the method, and the copy in TCRdb shows in-frame clones only, minus some. Here the sample spans around 140,000 clones, about 80% being singletons. The sequence was collected from a human donor in a cohort sampled during active COVID-19. The gene calls are TRBV9 and TRBJ2-2; 7 nucleotides line up with TRBD1. Sequenced: peripheral blood. The CDR3 DNA is TGTGCCAGCAGCGACAAACGACAGGGCTACACCGGGGAGCTGTTTTTT. This translates into CASSDKRQGYTGELFF. Combining the CDR3 with reference TRBV9 and TRBJ2-2 gives the whole variable domain DSGVTQTPKHLITATGQRVTLRCSPRSGDLSVYWYQQSLDQGLQFLIQYYNGEERAKGNILERFSAQQFPDLHSELNLSSLELGDSALYFCASSDKRQGYTGELFFGEGSRLTVL.